Following are 12 T cell receptor beta chains from one sample sequenced in a study of shared clonotypes between healthy human individuals. Clones were read by immunoSEQ multiplex PCR, and TCRdb kept only the in-frame ones, dropping some. The sample records 470,000 or so clones, around four fifths being singletons. Specimen: PBMCs. Receptors originate from a woman aged 40 to 49 in good health. Some clones in this sample may be carry-over from other donors' samples.

J is TRBJ2-7 and V is TRBV19; tentative D call: TRBD1 (5 bases). The germline gives CDR1 LNHDA, CDR2 SQIVND (reference sequence). V was shortened by 5 bases and J by 4 bases, with 18 bases between the two germline ends. The CDR3 has 15 amino acids. In nucleotides, the CDR3 is TGTGCCAGTAGTGGTCACCGCCAGGGATTATACGAGCAGTACTTC. Its protein product is CASSGHRQGLYEQYF.

J is TRBJ2-1 and V is TRBV9; 12 nucleotides line up with TRBD2. The ends lost 3 bases at V and 2 bases at J; junction bases unmatched: 3. The CDR3 has 16 residues. Germline values: CDR1 SGDLS, CDR2 YYNGEE. The CDR3 coding sequence is TGTGCCAGCAGCGCCGCTAGCGGGAGGGCCTACAATGAGCAGTTCTTC. It codes for CASSAASGRAYNEQFF.

The sample holds many counts of this clone. CDR3 residues: CASSVGAGAAGELFF. The CDR3 DNA follows: TGTGCCAGCAGCGTAGGGGCGGGAGCGGCCGGGGAGCTGTTTTTT. This rearrangement joins TRBV9 to TRBJ2-2; TRBD2 aligns across 7 bases. Germline trimming cut 0 bases from V and 6 bases from J; bases unmatched to any gene: 5. This CDR3 contains 15 residues. The germline CDR1 and CDR2 sequences are SGDLS and YYNGEE.

This clone was seen a single time. This rearrangement joins TRBV5-5 to TRBJ2-2; a weak D match, TRBD1 (5 bases). Germline CDR1 reads SGHKS; CDR2 reads YYEKEE (reference sequence). This CDR3 region has 16 residues. V lost 0 bases and J lost 3, with 12 bases in between. DNA of the CDR3: TGTGCCAGCAGCTTGGTGGCAGGGTTTCACACCGGGGAGCTGTTTTTT. Its translation: CASSLVAGFHTGELFF.

The chain joins TRBV5-1 to TRBJ2-5, with 8 positions matching TRBD2. This CDR3 comprises 16 residues. V lost 7 bases and J lost 1; bases outside the gene matches: 12. The germline CDR1 and CDR2 sequences are SGHRS and YFSETQ. DNA of the CDR3: TGCGCCAGCGGTGGGCTAGCGGGCCTCTCCCAAGAGACCCAGTACTTC. It codes for CASGGLAGLSQETQYF. Based on the CDR3 plus reference TRBV5-1 and TRBJ2-5, the full variable domain is KAGVTQTPRYLIKTRGQQVTLSCSPISGHRSVSWYQQTPGQGLQFLFEYFSETQRNKGNFPGRFSGRQFSNSRSEMNVSTLELGDSALYLCASGGLAGLSQETQYFGPGTRLLVL.

V gene TRBV7-2 combines with J gene TRBJ2-7, with TRBD2 identical over 12 bases. Germline values: CDR1 SGHTA, CDR2 FQGNSA. Losses at the gene ends were 3 bases for V and 7 bases for J; bases not matched to a gene: 7. The CDR3 sequence is 15 residues long. CDR3 nucleotides: TGTGCCAGCAGCTTTTCCCTAGCGGGAGGGCGAGAGCAGTACTTC. Translation: CASSFSLAGGREQYF.

The chain joins TRBV4-1 to TRBJ2-1; 9 bases align to TRBD2. CDR1 is MGHRA, CDR2 YSYEKL, per germline. The junction had 12 bases not matched to a gene; V was cut back by 0 bases and J by 6 bases. This CDR3 is built from 18 residues. CDR3: CASSQDILREGRGNEQFF. The CDR3 DNA follows: TGCGCCAGCAGCCAAGACATTCTGCGGGAGGGTCGGGGCAATGAGCAGTTCTTC.

The chain employs TRBV27 and TRBJ2-7, with 8 bases that match TRBD2. The trim removed 2 bases at V and 5 bases at J, leaving 11 bases unmatched. The CDR3 sequence is 16 residues long. Germline CDR1 is MNHEY and CDR2 is SMNVEV (reference sequence). CDR3 sequence (DNA): TGTGCCAGCAGTTTAGACAGATACCTAGCGGGCAACGAGCAGTACTTC. Translated, it gives CASSLDRYLAGNEQYF.

This clone has a handful of counts. This chain joins TRBV19 and TRBJ1-2; TRBD1 might be the D (5 bases). V was cut by 1 base and J by 6 bases, with 18 bases left in between. This CDR3 contains 16 residues. Germline V gene lookup returns CDR1 LNHDA and CDR2 SQIVND (reference sequence). CDR3 in amino acids: CASSIGGGDLWDGYTF. In DNA, the CDR3 is TGTGCCAGTAGTATAGGAGGCGGGGACTTATGGGATGGCTACACCTTC.

The chain recombines TRBV7-9 with TRBJ1-2; D possibly corresponds to TRBD1 (6 bases). The length of the CDR3 is 14 residues. The germline V gene has CDR1 SEHNR and CDR2 FQNEAQ (reference sequence). The V gene lost 2 bases and the J gene lost 6 bases, with 13 bases spanning the gap. The CDR3 sequence is CASSLTGLPNGYTF. CDR3 bases: TGTGCCAGCAGCTTAACAGGGCTTCCAAATGGCTACACCTTC.

The genes are TRBV2 and TRBJ2-5, with TRBD1 matching over 11 bases. Gene TRBJ2-7 matches the end of the DNA better, so the J call may be wrong. The CDR3 sequence is 15 residues long. Germline assignment: CDR1 SNHLY and CDR2 FYNNEI. The CDR3 protein is CASSEWDRGSVEQYF. Here the CDR3 DNA reads TGTGCCAGCAGTGAGTGGGACAGGGGGTCTGTCGAGCAGTACTTC.

V and J are TRBV30 and TRBJ2-3, with D tentatively TRBD1 or TRBD2 (5 bases each). Germline loops: CDR1 GTSNPN, CDR2 SVGIG (reference sequence). Trimming took 0 bases from V and 1 from J, leaving 11 bases between them. The CDR3 totals 15 residues. The CDR3 bases are TGTGCCTGGAGTGTAGGGGACCCAGGCACAGATACGCAGTATTTT. Its protein is CAWSVGDPGTDTQYF.